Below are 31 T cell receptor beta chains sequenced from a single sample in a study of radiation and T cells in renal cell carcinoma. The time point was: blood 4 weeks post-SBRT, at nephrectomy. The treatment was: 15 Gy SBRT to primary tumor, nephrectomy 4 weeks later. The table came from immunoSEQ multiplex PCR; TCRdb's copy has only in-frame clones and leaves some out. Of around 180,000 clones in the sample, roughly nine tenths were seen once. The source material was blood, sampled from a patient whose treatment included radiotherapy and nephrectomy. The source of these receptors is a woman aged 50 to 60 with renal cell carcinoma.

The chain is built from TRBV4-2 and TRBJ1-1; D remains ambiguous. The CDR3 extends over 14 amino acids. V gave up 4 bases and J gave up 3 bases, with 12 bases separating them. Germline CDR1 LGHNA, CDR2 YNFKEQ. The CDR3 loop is CASSPVVGDTEAFF. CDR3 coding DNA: TGTGCCAGCAGCCCCGTCGTTGGGGACACTGAAGCTTTCTTT.

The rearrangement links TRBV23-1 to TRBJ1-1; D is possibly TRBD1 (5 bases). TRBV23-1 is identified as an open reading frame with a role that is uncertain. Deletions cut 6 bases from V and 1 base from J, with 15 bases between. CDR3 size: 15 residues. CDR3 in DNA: TGCGCCAGCAGCTCACCGGGACCGAGGAACACTGAAGCTTTCTTT. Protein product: CASSSPGPRNTEAFF.

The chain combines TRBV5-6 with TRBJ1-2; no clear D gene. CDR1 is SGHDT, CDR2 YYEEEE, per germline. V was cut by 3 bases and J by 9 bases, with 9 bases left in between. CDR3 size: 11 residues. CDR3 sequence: CASSYGLRYTF. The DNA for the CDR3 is TGTGCCAGCAGCTACGGACTCCGCTACACCTTC.

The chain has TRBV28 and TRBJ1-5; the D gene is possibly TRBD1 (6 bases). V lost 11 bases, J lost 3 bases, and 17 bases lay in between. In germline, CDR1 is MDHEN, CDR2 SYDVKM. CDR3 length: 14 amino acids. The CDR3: CAFTGGPVNQPQHF. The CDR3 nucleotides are TGTGCCTTCACGGGGGGGCCGGTCAATCAGCCCCAGCATTTT.

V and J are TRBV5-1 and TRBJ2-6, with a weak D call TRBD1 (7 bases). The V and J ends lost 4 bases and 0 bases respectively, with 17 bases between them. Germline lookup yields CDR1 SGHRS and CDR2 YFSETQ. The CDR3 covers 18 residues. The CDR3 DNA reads TGCGCCAGCAGCGGGGGGACAGAGATAAGCTCTGGGGCCAACGTCCTGACTTTC. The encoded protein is CASSGGTEISSGANVLTF.

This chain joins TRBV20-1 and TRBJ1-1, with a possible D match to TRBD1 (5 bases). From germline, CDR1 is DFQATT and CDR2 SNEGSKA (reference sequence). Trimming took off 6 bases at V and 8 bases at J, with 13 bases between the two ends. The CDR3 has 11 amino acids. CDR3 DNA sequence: TGCAGTGCGACACCCGGGGCCGAAGCTTTCTTT. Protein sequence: CSATPGAEAFF.

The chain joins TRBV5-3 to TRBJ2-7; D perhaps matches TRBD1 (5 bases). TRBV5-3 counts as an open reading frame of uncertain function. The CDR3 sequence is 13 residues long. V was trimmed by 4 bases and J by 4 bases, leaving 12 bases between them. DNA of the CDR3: TGTGCCAGAAGCCCCCGGACACCTTACGAGCAGTACTTC. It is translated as CARSPRTPYEQYF.

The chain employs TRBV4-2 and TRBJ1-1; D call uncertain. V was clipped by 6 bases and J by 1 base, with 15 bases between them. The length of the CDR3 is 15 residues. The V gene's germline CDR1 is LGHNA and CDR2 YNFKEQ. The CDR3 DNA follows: TGTGCCAGCAGGGGGATGGAGACTGAGAACACTGAAGCTTTCTTT. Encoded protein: CASRGMETENTEAFF.

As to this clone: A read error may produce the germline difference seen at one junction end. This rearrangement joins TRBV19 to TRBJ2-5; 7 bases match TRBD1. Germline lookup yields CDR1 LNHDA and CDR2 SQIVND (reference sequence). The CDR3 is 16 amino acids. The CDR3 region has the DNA TGTGCCAGTAGTCTAGATTATACAGGGGCGAGGGAGACCCAGTACTTC. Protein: CASSLDYTGARETQYF.

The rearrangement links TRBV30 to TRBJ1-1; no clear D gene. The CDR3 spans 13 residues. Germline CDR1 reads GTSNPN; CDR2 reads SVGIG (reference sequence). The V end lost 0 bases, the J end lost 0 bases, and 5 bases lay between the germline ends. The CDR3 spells CAWSVHLNTEAFF. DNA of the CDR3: TGTGCCTGGAGTGTACATTTGAACACTGAAGCTTTCTTT.

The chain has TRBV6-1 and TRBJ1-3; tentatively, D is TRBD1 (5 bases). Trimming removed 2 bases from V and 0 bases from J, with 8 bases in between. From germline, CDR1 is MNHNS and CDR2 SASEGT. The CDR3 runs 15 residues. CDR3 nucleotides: TGTGCCAGCAGTGAAATGGGGGTCTCTGGAAACACCATATATTTT. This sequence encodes CASSEMGVSGNTIYF.

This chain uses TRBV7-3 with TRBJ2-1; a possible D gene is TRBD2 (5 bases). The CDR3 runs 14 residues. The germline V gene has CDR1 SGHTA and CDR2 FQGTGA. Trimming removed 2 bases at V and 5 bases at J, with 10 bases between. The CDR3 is CASSLGGSHNEQFF. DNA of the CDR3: TGTGCCAGCAGCTTAGGAGGCAGCCACAATGAGCAGTTCTTC.

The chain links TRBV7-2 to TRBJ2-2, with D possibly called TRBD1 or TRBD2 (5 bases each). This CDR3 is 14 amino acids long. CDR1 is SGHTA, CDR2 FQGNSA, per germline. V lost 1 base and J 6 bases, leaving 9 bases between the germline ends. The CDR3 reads CASSLVGTAGELFF. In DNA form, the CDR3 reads TGTGCCAGCAGCTTAGTCGGGACCGCCGGGGAGCTGTTTTTT.

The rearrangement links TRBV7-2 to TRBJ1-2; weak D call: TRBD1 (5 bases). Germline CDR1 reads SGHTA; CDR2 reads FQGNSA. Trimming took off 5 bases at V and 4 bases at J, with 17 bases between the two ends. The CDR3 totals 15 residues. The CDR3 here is CASSTERGALYGYTF. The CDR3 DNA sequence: TGTGCCAGCAGCACCGAAAGAGGGGCCCTCTATGGCTACACCTTC.

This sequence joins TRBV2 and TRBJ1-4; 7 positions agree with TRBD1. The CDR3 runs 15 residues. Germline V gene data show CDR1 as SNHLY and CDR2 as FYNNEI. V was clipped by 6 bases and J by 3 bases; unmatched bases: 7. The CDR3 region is CASRDRDSPNEKLFF. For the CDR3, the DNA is TGTGCCAGCAGGGACCGGGACAGCCCTAATGAAAAACTGTTTTTT.

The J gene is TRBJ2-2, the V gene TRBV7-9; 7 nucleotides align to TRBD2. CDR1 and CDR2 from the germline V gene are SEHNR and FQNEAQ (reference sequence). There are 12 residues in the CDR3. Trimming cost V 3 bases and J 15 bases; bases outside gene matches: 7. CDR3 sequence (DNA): TGTGCCAGCAGCTTCCCCGACCGGGGGGTGTTTTTT. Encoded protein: CASSFPDRGVFF.

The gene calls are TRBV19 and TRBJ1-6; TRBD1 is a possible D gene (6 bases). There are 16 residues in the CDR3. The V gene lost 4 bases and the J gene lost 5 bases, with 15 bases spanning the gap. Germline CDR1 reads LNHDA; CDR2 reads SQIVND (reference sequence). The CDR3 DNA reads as TGTGCCAGTAGTAGAATGACGGGGGCGGATAATTCACCCCTCCACTTT. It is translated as CASSRMTGADNSPLHF. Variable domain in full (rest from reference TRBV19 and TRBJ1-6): DGGITQSPKYLFRKEGQNVTLSCEQNLNHDAMYWYRQDPGQGLRLIYYSQIVNDFQKGDIAEGYSVSREKKESFPLTVTSAQKNPTAFYLCASSRMTGADNSPLHFGNGTRLTVT.

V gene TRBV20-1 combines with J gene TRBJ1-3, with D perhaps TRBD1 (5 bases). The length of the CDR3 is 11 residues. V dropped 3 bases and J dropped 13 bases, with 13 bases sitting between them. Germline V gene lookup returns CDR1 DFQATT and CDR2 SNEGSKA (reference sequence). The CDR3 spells CSASSQGGIYF. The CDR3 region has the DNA TGCAGTGCTAGTAGTCAGGGAGGTATATATTTT.

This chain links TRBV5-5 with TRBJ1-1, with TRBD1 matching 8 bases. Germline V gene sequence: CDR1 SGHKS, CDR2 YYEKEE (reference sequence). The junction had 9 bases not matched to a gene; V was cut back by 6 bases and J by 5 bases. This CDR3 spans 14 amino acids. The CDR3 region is CASTDTGGWTEAFF. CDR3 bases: TGTGCCAGCACCGATACAGGGGGATGGACTGAAGCTTTCTTT. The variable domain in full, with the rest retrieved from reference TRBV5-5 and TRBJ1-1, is DAGVTQSPTHLIKTRGQQVTLRCSPISGHKSVSWYQQVLGQGPQFIFQYYEKEERGRGNFPDRFSARQFPNYSSELNVNALLLGDSALYLCASTDTGGWTEAFFGQGTRLTVV.

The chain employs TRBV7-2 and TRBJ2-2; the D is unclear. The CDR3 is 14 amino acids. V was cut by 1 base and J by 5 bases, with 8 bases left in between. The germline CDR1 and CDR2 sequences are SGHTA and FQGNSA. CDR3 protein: CASSLVSVTGELFF. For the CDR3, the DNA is TGTGCCAGCAGCTTAGTTTCGGTAACCGGGGAGCTGTTTTTT.

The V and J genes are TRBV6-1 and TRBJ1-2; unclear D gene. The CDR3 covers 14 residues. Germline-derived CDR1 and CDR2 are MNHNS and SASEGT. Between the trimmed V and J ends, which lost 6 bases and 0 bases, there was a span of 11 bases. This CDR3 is CASSVLSTNYGYTF. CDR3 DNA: TGTGCCAGCAGCGTACTGTCTACTAACTATGGCTACACCTTC.

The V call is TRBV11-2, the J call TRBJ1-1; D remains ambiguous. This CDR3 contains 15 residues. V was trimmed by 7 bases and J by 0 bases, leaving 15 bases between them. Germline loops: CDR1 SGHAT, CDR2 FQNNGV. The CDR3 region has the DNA TGTGCCAGCATCCAACCCGGGCGGATGAACACTGAAGCTTTCTTT. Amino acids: CASIQPGRMNTEAFF. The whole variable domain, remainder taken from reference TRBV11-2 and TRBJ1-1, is EAGVAQSPRYKIIEKRQSVAFWCNPISGHATLYWYQQILGQGPKLLIQFQNNGVVDDSQLPKDRFSAERLKGVDSTLKIQPAKLEDSAVYLCASIQPGRMNTEAFFGQGTRLTVV.

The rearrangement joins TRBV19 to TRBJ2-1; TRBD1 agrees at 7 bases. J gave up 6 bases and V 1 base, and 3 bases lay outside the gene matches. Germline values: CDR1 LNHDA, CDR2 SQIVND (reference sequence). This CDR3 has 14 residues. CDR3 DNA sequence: TGTGCCAGTAGTATAGGGGACAGCCGCAATGAGCAGTTCTTC. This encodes CASSIGDSRNEQFF.

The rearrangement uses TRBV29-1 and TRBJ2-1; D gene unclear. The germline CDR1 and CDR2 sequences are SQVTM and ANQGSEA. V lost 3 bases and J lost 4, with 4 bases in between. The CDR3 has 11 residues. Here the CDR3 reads CSVEWYNEQFF. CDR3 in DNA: TGCAGCGTTGAGTGGTACAATGAGCAGTTCTTC.

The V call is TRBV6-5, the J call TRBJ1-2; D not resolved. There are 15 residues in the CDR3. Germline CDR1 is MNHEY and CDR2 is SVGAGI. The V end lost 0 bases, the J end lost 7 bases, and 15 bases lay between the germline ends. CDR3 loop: CASSYSPEIGSGYTF. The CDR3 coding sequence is TGTGCCAGCAGTTACTCACCCGAAATTGGCAGTGGCTACACCTTC.

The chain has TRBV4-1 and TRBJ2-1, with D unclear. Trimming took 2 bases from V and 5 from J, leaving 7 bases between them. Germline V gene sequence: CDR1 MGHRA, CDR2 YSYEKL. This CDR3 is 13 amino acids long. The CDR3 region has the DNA TGCGCCAGCAGCCAACCGGGCGACAATGAGCAGTTCTTC. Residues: CASSQPGDNEQFF.

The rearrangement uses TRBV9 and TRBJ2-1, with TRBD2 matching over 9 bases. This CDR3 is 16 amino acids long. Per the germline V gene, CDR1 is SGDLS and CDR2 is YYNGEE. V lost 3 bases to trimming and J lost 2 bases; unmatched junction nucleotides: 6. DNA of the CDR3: TGTGCCAGCAGCGGAGTGAAGCGGGGGGCCTACAATGAGCAGTTCTTC. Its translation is CASSGVKRGAYNEQFF.

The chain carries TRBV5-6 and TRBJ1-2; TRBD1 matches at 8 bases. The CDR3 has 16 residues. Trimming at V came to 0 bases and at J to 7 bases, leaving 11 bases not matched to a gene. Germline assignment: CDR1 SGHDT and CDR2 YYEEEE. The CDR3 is CASSLADRAVAGGYTF. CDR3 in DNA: TGTGCCAGCAGCTTGGCGGACAGGGCAGTAGCGGGTGGCTACACCTTC. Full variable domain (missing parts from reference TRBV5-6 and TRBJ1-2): DAGVTQSPTHLIKTRGQQVTLRCSPKSGHDTVSWYQQALGQGPQFIFQYYEEEERQRGNFPDRFSGHQFPNYSSELNVNALLLGDSALYLCASSLADRAVAGGYTFGSGTRLTVV.

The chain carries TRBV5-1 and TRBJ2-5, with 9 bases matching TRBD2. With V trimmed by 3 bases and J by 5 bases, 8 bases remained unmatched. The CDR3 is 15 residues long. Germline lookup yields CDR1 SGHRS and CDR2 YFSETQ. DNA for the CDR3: TGCGCCAGCAGCTCGGGACTAGCTGAGTGGGAGACCCAGTACTTC. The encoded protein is CASSSGLAEWETQYF.

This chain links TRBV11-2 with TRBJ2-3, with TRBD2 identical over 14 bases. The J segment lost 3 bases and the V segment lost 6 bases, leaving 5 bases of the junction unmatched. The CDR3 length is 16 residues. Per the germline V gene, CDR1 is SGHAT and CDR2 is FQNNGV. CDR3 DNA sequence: TGTGCCAGCAGTCCGGGACTAGCGGGGGTAACAGATACGCAGTATTTT. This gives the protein CASSPGLAGVTDTQYF. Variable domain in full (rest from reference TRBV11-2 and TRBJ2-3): EAGVAQSPRYKIIEKRQSVAFWCNPISGHATLYWYQQILGQGPKLLIQFQNNGVVDDSQLPKDRFSAERLKGVDSTLKIQPAKLEDSAVYLCASSPGLAGVTDTQYFGPGTRLTVL.

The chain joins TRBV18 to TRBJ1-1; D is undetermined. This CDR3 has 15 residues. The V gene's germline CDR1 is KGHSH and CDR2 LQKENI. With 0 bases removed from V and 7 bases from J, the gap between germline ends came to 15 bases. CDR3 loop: CASSPPLGIVDEAFF. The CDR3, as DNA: TGTGCCAGCTCACCACCATTGGGGATAGTGGATGAAGCTTTCTTT.